Given below is one T cell receptor (beta chain) in context. The identical CDR3 is also encoded by other nucleotide sequences in the sample. Both 60 Vbeta primers and 13 Jbeta primers went into the PCR. The method was immunoSEQ multiplex PCR; TCRdb's version includes in-frame clones alone and lacks a portion of them. Recorded for this sample: over 80,000 clones. V was cut by 6 bases and J by 5 bases, with 13 bases left in between. The CDR3 runs to 12 residues. The V gene's germline CDR1 is SQVTM and CDR2 ANQGSEA. The sample comes from a study of cytomegalovirus exposure and HLA in healthy donors. This clonotype was sampled from a girl aged 5 to 17 in good health and CMV-seropositive. Sequenced: PBMCs. The chain employs TRBV29-1 and TRBJ2-5, with TRBD2 as a possible D gene (7 bases). CDR3 sequence: CSVLGGPETQYF. The CDR3 DNA sequence: TGCAGCGTCCTCGGGGGGCCGGAGACCCAGTACTTC.